There are a few counts of the clone carrying this TCR beta chain. The antigen remains unidentified. Drawn from each donor were roughly 10 milliliters of peripheral blood. The data were taken from a study of blood T cells in healthy people across ages. Germline assignment: CDR1 DFQATT and CDR2 SNEGSKA (reference sequence). The CDR3 loop spans 14 amino acids. Between the trimmed V and J ends, which lost 3 bases and 7 bases, there was a span of 17 bases. General study results and limits: Estimates of total diversity, which came from one million sequenced T cells, were considered to be underestimates. A roughly linear age-dependent decrease characterized TCR beta diversity per million T cells. Conclusively comparing naive with antigen-experienced cells was impossible with unsorted PBMCs.

For the second PCR, which ran for roughly 6 to 12 cycles, a sample-barcoded 5' primer and a J-beta primer mix were used. TCRdb called the 5' RACE reads again in MiXCR, with one record for every CDR3 protein. The repertoire holds around 600,000 distinct CDR3 sequences, around half seen once, with around 24% in the top ten. The TCR comes from a man at least 80 years old in good health. Sample: blood. J is TRBJ2-3 and V is TRBV20-1; tentative D call: TRBD2 (6 bases). DNA for the CDR3: TGCAGTGCTAGCACTGGGAGGCGAGGGAATACGCAGTATTTT. Amino acid sequence: CSASTGRRGNTQYF.